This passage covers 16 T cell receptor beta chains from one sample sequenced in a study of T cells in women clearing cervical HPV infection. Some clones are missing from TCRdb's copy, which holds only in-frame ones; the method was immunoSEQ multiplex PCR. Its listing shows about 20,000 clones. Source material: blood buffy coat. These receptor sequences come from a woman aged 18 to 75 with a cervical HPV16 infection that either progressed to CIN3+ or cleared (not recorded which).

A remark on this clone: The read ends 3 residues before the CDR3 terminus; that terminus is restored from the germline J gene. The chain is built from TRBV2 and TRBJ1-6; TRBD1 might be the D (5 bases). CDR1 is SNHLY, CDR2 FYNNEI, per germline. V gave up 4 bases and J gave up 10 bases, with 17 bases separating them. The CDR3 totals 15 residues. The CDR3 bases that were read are TGTGCCAGCAGTGCCGATAAGGGGTCTAGATCACCC. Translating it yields CASSADKGSRSP. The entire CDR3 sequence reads CASSADKGSRSPLHF.

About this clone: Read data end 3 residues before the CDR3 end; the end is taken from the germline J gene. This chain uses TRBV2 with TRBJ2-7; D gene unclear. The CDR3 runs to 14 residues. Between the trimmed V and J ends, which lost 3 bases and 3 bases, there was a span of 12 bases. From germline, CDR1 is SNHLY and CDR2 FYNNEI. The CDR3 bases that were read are TGTGCCAGCAGTGAGCGGAGTGCCCGCTACGAG. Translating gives CASSERSARYE. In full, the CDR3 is CASSERSARYEQYF.

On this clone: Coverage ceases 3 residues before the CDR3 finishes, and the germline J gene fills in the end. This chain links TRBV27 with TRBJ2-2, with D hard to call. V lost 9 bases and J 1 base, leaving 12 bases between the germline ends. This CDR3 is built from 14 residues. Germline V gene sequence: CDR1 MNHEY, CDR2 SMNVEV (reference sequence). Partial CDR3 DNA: TGTGCCAGGACCAGGCCGCAGAACACCGGGGAG. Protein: CARTRPQNTGE. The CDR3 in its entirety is CARTRPQNTGELFF.

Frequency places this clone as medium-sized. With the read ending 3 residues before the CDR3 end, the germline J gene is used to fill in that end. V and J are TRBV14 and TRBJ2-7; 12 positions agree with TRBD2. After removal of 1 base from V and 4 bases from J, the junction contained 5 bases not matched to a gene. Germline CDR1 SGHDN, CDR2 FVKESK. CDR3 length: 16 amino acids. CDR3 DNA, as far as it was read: TGTGCCAGCAGCCAAGGGCTAGCGGGAGGGGGATACGAG. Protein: CASSQGLAGGGYE. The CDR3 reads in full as CASSQGLAGGGYEQYF.

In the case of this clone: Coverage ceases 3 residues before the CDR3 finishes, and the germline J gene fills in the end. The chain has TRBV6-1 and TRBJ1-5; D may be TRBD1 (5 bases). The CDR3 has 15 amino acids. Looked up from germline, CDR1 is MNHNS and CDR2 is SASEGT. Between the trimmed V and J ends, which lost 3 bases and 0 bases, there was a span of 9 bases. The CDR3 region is CASSDETVSNQPQHF. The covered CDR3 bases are TGTGCCAGCAGTGATGAGACAGTTAGCAATCAGCCC.

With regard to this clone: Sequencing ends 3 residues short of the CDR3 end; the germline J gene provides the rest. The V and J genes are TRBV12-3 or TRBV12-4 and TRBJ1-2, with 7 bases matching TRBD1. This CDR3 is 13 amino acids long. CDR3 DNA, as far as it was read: TGTGCCAGCGGGAGACAGGGCACCTTGGGC. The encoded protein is CASGRQGTLG. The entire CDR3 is CASGRQGTLGYTF.

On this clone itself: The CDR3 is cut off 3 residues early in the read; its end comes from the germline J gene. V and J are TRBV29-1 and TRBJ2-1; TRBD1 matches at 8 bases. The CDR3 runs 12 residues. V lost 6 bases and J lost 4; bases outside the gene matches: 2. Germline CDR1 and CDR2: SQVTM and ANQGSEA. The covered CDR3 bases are TGCAGCGTCGGACAGGGATACAATGAG. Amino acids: CSVGQGYNE. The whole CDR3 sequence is CSVGQGYNEQFF.

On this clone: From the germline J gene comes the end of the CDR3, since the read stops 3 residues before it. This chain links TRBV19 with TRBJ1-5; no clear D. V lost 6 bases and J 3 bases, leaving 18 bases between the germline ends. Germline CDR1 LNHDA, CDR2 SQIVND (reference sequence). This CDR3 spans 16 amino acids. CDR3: CASSTHRGPNNQPQHF. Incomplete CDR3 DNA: TGTGCCAGTAGCACTCACCGGGGTCCGAACAATCAGCCC.

The part of the CDR3 DNA that was read is TGTGCCAGCAGCTTAGCCAGCGGGATTGGAGATACG. This translates into CASSLASGIGDT. The whole CDR3 region reads CASSLASGIGDTQYF. The chain couples TRBV7-2 to TRBJ2-3; 7 positions match TRBD2. The read ends 3 residues early relative to the CDR3; the germline J gene fills the gap. The CDR3 is made up of 15 amino acids. V trimming: 0 bases; J trimming: 5 bases; junction bases outside the gene matches: 5. The germline V gene encodes CDR1 SGHTA and CDR2 FQGNSA.

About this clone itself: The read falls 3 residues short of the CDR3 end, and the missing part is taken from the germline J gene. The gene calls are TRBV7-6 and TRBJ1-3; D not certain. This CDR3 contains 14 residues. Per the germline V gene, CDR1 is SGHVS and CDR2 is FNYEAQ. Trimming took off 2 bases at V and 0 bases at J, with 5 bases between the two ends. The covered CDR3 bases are TGTGCCAGCAGCTTACCGGGCTCTGGAAACACC. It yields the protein CASSLPGSGNT. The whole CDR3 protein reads CASSLPGSGNTIYF.

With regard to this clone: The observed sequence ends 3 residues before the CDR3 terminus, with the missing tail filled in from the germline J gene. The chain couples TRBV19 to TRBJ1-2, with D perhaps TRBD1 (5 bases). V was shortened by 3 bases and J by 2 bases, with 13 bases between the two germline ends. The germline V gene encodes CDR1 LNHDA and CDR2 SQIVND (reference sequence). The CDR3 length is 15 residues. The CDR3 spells CASSIPAGPNYGYTF. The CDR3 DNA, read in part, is TGTGCCAGTAGTATCCCCGCGGGGCCCAACTATGGC.

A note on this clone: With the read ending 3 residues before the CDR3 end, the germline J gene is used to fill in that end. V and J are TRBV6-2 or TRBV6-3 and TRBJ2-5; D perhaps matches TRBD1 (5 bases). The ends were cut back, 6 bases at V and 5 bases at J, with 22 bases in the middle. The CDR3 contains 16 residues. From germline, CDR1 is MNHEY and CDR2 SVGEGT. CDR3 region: CASRSRVKGIWETQYF. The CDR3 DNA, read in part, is TGTGCCAGCAGATCTCGCGTAAAGGGGATTTGGGAGACC.

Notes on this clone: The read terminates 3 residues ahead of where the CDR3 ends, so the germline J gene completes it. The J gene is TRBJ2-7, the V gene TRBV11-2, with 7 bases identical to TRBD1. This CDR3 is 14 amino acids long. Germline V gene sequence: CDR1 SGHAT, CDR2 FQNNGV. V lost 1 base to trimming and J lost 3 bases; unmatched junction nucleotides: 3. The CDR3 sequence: CASSLGRDSYEQYF. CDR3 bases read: TGTGCCAGCAGCTTAGGCCGGGACAGCTACGAG.

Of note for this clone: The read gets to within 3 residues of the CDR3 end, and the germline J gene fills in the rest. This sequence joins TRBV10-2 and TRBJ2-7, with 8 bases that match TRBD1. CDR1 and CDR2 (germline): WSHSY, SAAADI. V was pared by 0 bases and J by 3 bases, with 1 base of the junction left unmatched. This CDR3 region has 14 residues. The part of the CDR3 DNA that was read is TGCGCCAGCAGTGAGTCCGGACAGGGCTACGAG. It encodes CASSESGQGYE. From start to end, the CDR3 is CASSESGQGYEQYF.

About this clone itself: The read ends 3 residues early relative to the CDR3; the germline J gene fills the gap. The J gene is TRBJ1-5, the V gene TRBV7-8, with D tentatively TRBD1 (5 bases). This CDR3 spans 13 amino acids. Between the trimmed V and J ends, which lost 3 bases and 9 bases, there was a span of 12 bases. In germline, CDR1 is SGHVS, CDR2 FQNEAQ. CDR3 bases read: TGTGCCAGCAGCTTTAACTCAGGGAGGCCC. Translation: CASSFNSGRP. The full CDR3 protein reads CASSFNSGRPQHF.

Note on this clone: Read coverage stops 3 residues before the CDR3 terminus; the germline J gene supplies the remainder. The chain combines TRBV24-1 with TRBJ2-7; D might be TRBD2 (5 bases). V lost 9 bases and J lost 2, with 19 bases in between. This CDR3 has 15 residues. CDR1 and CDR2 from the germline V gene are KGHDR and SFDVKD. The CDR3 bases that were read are TGTGCCACCGGACGTCGGGCGGGTCCAGCCTACGAG. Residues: CATGRRAGPAYE. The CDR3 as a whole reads CATGRRAGPAYEQYF.